These T cell receptor beta chains were read from a single sample in a study of cytotoxic CD8 clonotypes in ibrutinib-treated CLL. Data came from immunoSEQ multiplex PCR; TCRdb stores just in-frame clones and leaves some out. The sample lists more than 15,000 clones, roughly three fifths occurring once. Here the sequenced sample was PBMCs, taken after 12 months of ibrutinib treatment. These receptors all come from a human donor with chronic lymphocytic leukemia. CDR3s include the opening cysteine and the closing phenylalanine or tryptophan.

v_gene	len	CDR3aa
TRBV28	16	CASTPQGAPGANVLTF
TRBV28	12	CASSLQEEPQHF
TRBV4-2	15	CASSQESPGAGELFF
TRBV5-1	15	CASSFTGTGRSEAFF
TRBV4-1	16	CASSQDTPLRGYEQYF
TRBV7-7	15	CASSLDGTSGNEQFF
TRBV2	14	CASSNFPGRPEQFF
TRBV30	17	CAWSAGLAASSYNEQFF
TRBV5-1	13	CASSLTNQETQYF
TRBV19	15	CASRRQGAETGELFF
TRBV7-9	14	CASSPSNPNYGYTF
TRBV29-1	13	CSVPPGRQETQYF
TRBV30	12	CAFGLAAETQYF
TRBV29-1	13	CSVGVASTDTQYF
TRBV6-6	16	CASSYVPEQMNTEAFF
TRBV7-2	15	CASTSMGLQNGEQFF
TRBV10-3	13	CAASEGGRTEAFF
TRBV28	15	CASSLPRRGTDTQYF
TRBV7-8	14	CASSRQVTNYGYTF
TRBV28	14	CASSLGGSTHEQYF
TRBV2	15	CASSEGLAGYYEQYF
TRBV18	13	CASSPSMTDTQYF
TRBV5-4	14	CASSLSVSSYEQYF
TRBV18	17	CASSPGTSGREIHEQFF
TRBV18	11	CASSSTYEQYF
TRBV7-2	11	CASSFSYEQYF
TRBV5-1	17	CASSLGTGFLGQETQYF
TRBV21-1	14	CASSKGARADTQYF
TRBV5-1	14	CASSKGTANTEAFF